The rows below give T cell receptor beta chains drawn from one sample of a study of PD-L1 blockade in urothelial cancer. The method was immunoSEQ multiplex PCR; TCRdb's version includes in-frame clones alone and lacks a portion of them. The data contain approximately 67,000 clones, around 86% of them singletons. This material consisted of PBMCs, taken around atezolizumab (anti-PD-L1) treatment. Receptors originate from a man aged 60-69 years with urothelial cancer. Both conserved end residues are trimmed from each CDR3.

V,J,CDR3
TRBV6-6,TRBJ1-3,ASSYSFGPGNTIY
TRBV5-1,TRBJ2-1,ASSFSGGSYNEQF
TRBV27,TRBJ1-1,ASSPSRDSNTEAF
TRBV7-9,TRBJ2-2,ASRPTGAGELF
TRBV7-9,TRBJ1-4,ASSLSRQGGEKLF
TRBV27,TRBJ2-3,ASSWQGFTDTQY
TRBV10-3,TRBJ2-7,AISESEWEQY
TRBV6-1,TRBJ2-5,ASNPMVGGWETQY
TRBV27,TRBJ1-3,ASSFRQAQGGGSGNTIY
TRBV2,TRBJ1-6,ASSEPITASPLH
TRBV29-1,TRBJ1-1,SAPGQRNTEAF
TRBV9,TRBJ2-3,ASSVATRGTGGRTDTQY
TRBV19,TRBJ2-5,ASSIGGGGGETQY
TRBV5-1,TRBJ2-1,ASSRRSSYNEQF
TRBV25-1,TRBJ1-4,ASSDPQGANEKLF
TRBV28,TRBJ2-1,ASLSFGGVGYNEQF
TRBV15,TRBJ2-5,ATSVGGSGAQETQY
TRBV4-1,TRBJ1-6,ASSQVQGADNSPLH
TRBV11-3,TRBJ2-7,ASSSTGTGEQY
TRBV6-1,TRBJ2-3,ASSEKGGGAADTQY
TRBV28,TRBJ1-2,ASRKQGSNYGYT
TRBV11-2,TRBJ2-3,ASSLDSGGGLGTDTQY
TRBV19,TRBJ1-6,ASYTGAGNSPLH
TRBV5-1,TRBJ2-7,ASSLGQYYEQY
TRBV7-3,TRBJ2-3,ASSTGTSTDTQY
TRBV7-9,TRBJ2-1,ATPRQGRYNEQF
TRBV19,TRBJ1-1,ASSATANTEAF
TRBV11-3,TRBJ1-3,ASSRDSSSGNTIY
TRBV19,TRBJ2-5,ASSIWTGGETQY
TRBV7-3,TRBJ2-2,ASSLLYTGELF
TRBV2,TRBJ1-3,ASSPRVGLNSGNTIY
TRBV29-1,TRBJ1-1,SVEDPVGRGAEAF
TRBV18,TRBJ1-3,ASSLGTGAGNTIY
TRBV27,TRBJ2-7,ASSRGGAYEQY
TRBV6-5,TRBJ1-5,ASSYKYGGLGQPQH
TRBV19,TRBJ1-2,ASSPPGGFYGYT
TRBV6-4,TRBJ2-1,ASSDTGGAYNEQF
TRBV28,TRBJ1-2,ASRETGTLVNGYT
TRBV15,TRBJ1-6,ATSRDLPGQNSPLH
TRBV5-6,TRBJ1-1,ASSSNRGPQAF
TRBV11-3,TRBJ1-6,ASSRGQGRSPLH
TRBV5-4,TRBJ2-5,ASSSPSGGGQETQY
TRBV14,TRBJ2-1,ASSQYQSHNEQF
TRBV5-1,TRBJ2-3,VSSVGGDPNTDTQY
TRBV7-2,TRBJ2-1,ASSLSISGGIGEQF
TRBV11-2,TRBJ2-5,ASSFPVRQSYQETQY
TRBV6-5,TRBJ2-5,ASSSDYEETQY
TRBV28,TRBJ2-7,ASSIRQGAYEQY